The 28 T cell receptor beta chains below were found in one sample sequenced in a study of blood T cell repertoires in COVID-19. Produced via immunoSEQ multiplex PCR; TCRdb's table is partial and in-frame only. The sample carries about 190,000 clones, 75% to 90% recorded once. Sequenced material: peripheral blood. The receptors were gathered from a man aged 60 to 69 with acute or convalescent COVID-19.

The J gene is TRBJ1-2, the V gene TRBV5-1, with D unresolved. Germline lookup yields CDR1 SGHRS and CDR2 YFSETQ. This CDR3 has 16 amino acids. With 5 bases removed from V and 0 bases from J, the gap between germline ends came to 17 bases. The CDR3 loop reads CASRSVGSGANYGYTF. Here the CDR3 DNA reads TGCGCCAGCAGGTCCGTCGGGTCGGGTGCTAACTATGGCTACACCTTC. Complete variable domain (other parts from reference TRBV5-1 and TRBJ1-2): KAGVTQTPRYLIKTRGQQVTLSCSPISGHRSVSWYQQTPGQGLQFLFEYFSETQRNKGNFPGRFSGRQFSNSRSEMNVSTLELGDSALYLCASRSVGSGANYGYTFGSGTRLTVV.

This clone was seen a few times. The J gene is TRBJ2-7, the V gene TRBV29-1; 8 bases are a match to TRBD2. V lost 1 base to trimming and J lost 4 bases; unmatched junction nucleotides: 6. Germline V gives CDR1 SQVTM, CDR2 ANQGSEA. The CDR3 is 14 amino acids. The CDR3 is CSVEGPGGIYEQYF. Here the CDR3 DNA reads TGCAGCGTTGAAGGCCCGGGGGGGATATACGAGCAGTACTTC.

This chain links TRBV5-1 with TRBJ1-3; 7 nucleotides agree with TRBD1. CDR1 SGHRS and CDR2 YFSETQ come from the germline V gene. The CDR3 consists of 17 residues. J was trimmed by 0 bases and V by 4 bases; bases with no gene match: 10. In DNA form, the CDR3 reads TGCGCCAGCAGCCCGACCACGACAGGGCACTCTGGAAACACCATATATTTT. It specifies CASSPTTTGHSGNTIYF.

The rearrangement uses TRBV5-1 and TRBJ2-2; 9 bases are a match to TRBD2. Germline V CDR1 and CDR2: SGHRS, YFSETQ. This CDR3 has 19 amino acids. V was clipped by 4 bases and J by 0 bases; unmatched bases: 13. The CDR3 sequence: CASSGGIIAGAANTGELFF. The CDR3 DNA follows: TGCGCCAGCAGCGGGGGGATCATAGCGGGAGCCGCGAACACCGGGGAGCTGTTTTTT.

The CDR3 DNA follows: TGCGCCAGCAGCCCCGCCAGGGCTGCTGGAAACACCATATATTTT. Protein: CASSPARAAGNTIYF. V is TRBV4-3 and J is TRBJ1-3, with D perhaps TRBD1 (5 bases). Germline CDR1 reads LGHNA; CDR2 reads YSLEER. Trimming took 4 bases from V and 2 from J, leaving 12 bases between them. The CDR3 extends over 15 amino acids.

J is TRBJ2-7 and V is TRBV28; perhaps TRBD2 as D (6 bases). V gave up 2 bases and J gave up 5 bases, with 13 bases separating them. CDR3 length equals 14 residues. Germline values: CDR1 MDHEN, CDR2 SYDVKM. The CDR3: CASSLGGNPNEQYF. CDR3 bases: TGTGCCAGCAGTTTAGGCGGGAACCCCAACGAGCAGTACTTC. The complete variable domain, with remaining parts taken from reference TRBV28 and TRBJ2-7, reads DVKVTQSSRYLVKRTGEKVFLECVQDMDHENMFWYRQDPGLGLRLIYFSYDVKMKEKGDIPEGYSVSREKKERFSLILESASTNQTSMYLCASSLGGNPNEQYFGPGTRLTVT.

This chain joins TRBV6-5 and TRBJ2-7; 7 bases align to TRBD1. CDR1 and CDR2 (germline): MNHEY, SVGAGI. Trimming at V came to 2 bases and at J to 2 bases, leaving 6 bases not matched to a gene. The CDR3 spans 15 residues. CDR3 sequence: CASSYGQVRPYEQYF. CDR3 nucleotides: TGTGCCAGCAGTTACGGACAGGTTCGGCCCTACGAGCAGTACTTC.

V and J are TRBV14 and TRBJ2-1; D ambiguous. V lost 4 bases to trimming and J lost 4 bases, with 17 bases between them. Germline assignment: CDR1 SGHDN and CDR2 FVKESK. This CDR3 region has 16 residues. The CDR3 nucleotides read TGTGCCAGCAGCCTAGCCCGATTAACGCGGTACAATGAGCAGTTCTTC. Translated: CASSLARLTRYNEQFF.

The count of this clone is one. This rearrangement joins TRBV27 to TRBJ1-5, with TRBD1 matching over 7 bases. CDR3 length equals 14 residues. Looked up from germline, CDR1 is MNHEY and CDR2 is SMNVEV (reference sequence). Unmatched junction bases numbered 6, after V lost 5 bases and J lost 5 bases. The CDR3 region has the DNA TGTGCCAGCAGTCCCTGGGACAGCTATCAGCCCCAGCATTTT. This gives the protein CASSPWDSYQPQHF.

This clone appeared once. The genes are TRBV4-2 and TRBJ1-2, with 9 positions matching TRBD1. This CDR3 spans 13 amino acids. The germline CDR1 and CDR2 sequences are LGHNA and YNFKEQ. J gave up 6 bases and V 4 bases, and 3 bases lay outside the gene matches. The CDR3 protein is CASSLGTGNGYTF. The CDR3 nucleotides are TGTGCCAGCAGCCTAGGGACAGGGAATGGCTACACCTTC.

The V and J genes are TRBV6-5 and TRBJ1-6; D remains unclear. The CDR3 spans 16 residues. The V gene lost 0 bases and the J gene lost 7 bases, with 13 bases spanning the gap. CDR1 MNHEY and CDR2 SVGAGI come from the germline V gene. Here the CDR3 DNA reads TGTGCCAGCAGTTACTCGGGCTCCTTGAACAATTCACCCCTCCACTTT. As protein: CASSYSGSLNNSPLHF.

This clone has just a few counts. The chain uses TRBV10-2 and TRBJ2-1, with D unclear. The germline V and J ends were trimmed by 3 bases and 4 bases, with 10 bases remaining between them. Germline assignment: CDR1 WSHSY and CDR2 SAAADI. This CDR3 contains 14 residues. CDR3 nucleotides: TGCGCCAGCAGTGACAGGATATTTTACAATGAGCAGTTCTTC. Its translation: CASSDRIFYNEQFF.

This chain's CDR3 is CASSSRQGGSYGYTF. The CDR3 region has the DNA TGTGCCAGCAGCTCACGACAGGGCGGTTCCTATGGCTACACCTTC. The V and J genes are TRBV28 and TRBJ1-2; 7 bases map to TRBD1. CDR3 length: 15 residues. CDR1 is MDHEN, CDR2 SYDVKM, per germline. Trimming cost V 6 bases and J 4 bases; bases outside gene matches: 11.

The rearrangement links TRBV24-1 to TRBJ1-1; D is ambiguous. This CDR3 spans 13 amino acids. Germline V gives CDR1 KGHDR, CDR2 SFDVKD. The V and J ends lost 4 bases and 2 bases respectively, with 7 bases between them. As DNA, the CDR3 is TGTGCCACCAGTGACGGGTTCAACACTGAAGCTTTCTTT. It is translated as CATSDGFNTEAFF.

The chain combines TRBV9 with TRBJ2-2; weak D call: TRBD1 (5 bases). V shed 4 bases and J shed 0 bases, with 13 bases lying between them. CDR1 and CDR2 from the germline V gene are SGDLS and YYNGEE. The CDR3 contains 16 residues. This chain's CDR3 is CASSSRQSPNTGELFF. The DNA of the CDR3 is TGTGCCAGCAGCTCACGACAGAGTCCGAACACCGGGGAGCTGTTTTTT.

The rearrangement joins TRBV9 to TRBJ2-7; D is unresolved. The length of the CDR3 is 12 residues. Trimming took 0 bases from V and 7 from J, leaving 8 bases between them. Germline CDR1 SGDLS, CDR2 YYNGEE. CDR3 residues: CASSVGSTEQYF. The CDR3, as DNA: TGTGCCAGCAGCGTAGGCTCTACGGAGCAGTACTTC.

The chain has TRBV10-3 and TRBJ2-2, with 9 bases aligning to TRBD1. The CDR3 extends over 14 amino acids. Germline V lookup: CDR1 ENHRY, CDR2 SYGVKD. J was trimmed by 7 bases and V by 6 bases; bases with no gene match: 6. The DNA for the CDR3 is TGTGCCATCAGGATACAGGGGGCGGACGGGGAGCTGTTTTTT. It translates to CAIRIQGADGELFF.

The CDR3 loop reads CASSLEGQDTSPLHF. The DNA for the CDR3 is TGTGCCAGCAGCTTAGAGGGACAGGACACTTCACCCCTCCACTTT. The chain recombines TRBV7-9 with TRBJ1-6; 8 bases line up with TRBD1. Losses at the gene ends were 1 base for V and 9 bases for J; bases not matched to a gene: 5. Germline values: CDR1 SEHNR, CDR2 FQNEAQ (reference sequence). The CDR3 length is 15 residues.

This rearrangement joins TRBV27 to TRBJ1-4; the D gene is possibly TRBD1 (6 bases). In germline, CDR1 is MNHEY, CDR2 SMNVEV (reference sequence). The CDR3 is made up of 16 amino acids. V dropped 4 bases and J dropped 8 bases, with 20 bases sitting between them. Written as DNA, the CDR3 is TGTGCCAGCAGTTCGGACAGAGGGAGAATTAGCGAAAAACTGTTTTTT. This sequence encodes CASSSDRGRISEKLFF.

J is TRBJ1-5 and V is TRBV19; possibly TRBD1 for D (5 bases). Germline CDR1 and CDR2: LNHDA and SQIVND (reference sequence). V lost 5 bases to trimming and J lost 6 bases, with 8 bases between them. The CDR3 spans 12 residues. CDR3 loop: CASSQGTQPQHF. In DNA, the CDR3 is TGTGCCAGTAGTCAGGGAACTCAGCCCCAGCATTTT.

V is TRBV6-6 and J is TRBJ2-2; D perhaps matches TRBD2 (5 bases). The germline gives CDR1 MNHNY, CDR2 SVGAGI (reference sequence). Trimming pared 7 bases from V and 1 base from J, leaving 13 bases between. The CDR3 consists of 15 residues. CDR3 DNA sequence: TGTGCCAGCAAAGGTCCGGGGTGGAACACCGGGGAGCTGTTTTTT. Protein product: CASKGPGWNTGELFF.

J is TRBJ1-1 and V is TRBV10-3, with TRBD1 matching 7 bases. CDR1 is ENHRY and CDR2 is SYGVKD in the germline V gene. V lost 6 bases to trimming and J lost 1 base; unmatched junction nucleotides: 8. The CDR3 covers 15 residues. CDR3 residues: CAIREQGLPNTEAFF. CDR3 sequence (DNA): TGTGCCATCAGGGAACAGGGGCTACCGAACACTGAAGCTTTCTTT.

The chain has TRBV7-8 and TRBJ1-4; D not certain. Looked up from germline, CDR1 is SGHVS and CDR2 is FQNEAQ. V lost 2 bases, J lost 0 bases, and 7 bases lay in between. The CDR3 covers 15 residues. Here the CDR3 reads CASSLRVTTNEKLFF. The CDR3 coding sequence is TGTGCCAGCAGCTTACGGGTTACAACTAATGAAAAACTGTTTTTT. Filled out from reference TRBV7-8 and TRBJ1-4, the complete variable domain reads GAGVSQSPRYKVAKRGQDVALRCDPISGHVSLFWYQQALGQGPEFLTYFQNEAQLDKSGLPSDRFFAERPEGSVSTLKIQRTQQEDSAVYLCASSLRVTTNEKLFFGSGTQLSVL.

This clone was found a few times. The chain's CDR3 is CASSYSVGTDTQYF. The CDR3 DNA sequence: TGTGCCAGCAGTTACTCGGTCGGTACAGATACGCAGTATTTT. The chain links TRBV6-5 to TRBJ2-3; D uncertain. The CDR3 loop spans 14 amino acids. Germline V gene sequence: CDR1 MNHEY, CDR2 SVGAGI. V was clipped by 0 bases and J by 3 bases, with 7 bases between them.

The V and J genes are TRBV5-1 and TRBJ2-3, with D uncertain. CDR3 length: 16 amino acids. Germline CDR1 SGHRS, CDR2 YFSETQ. The germline V and J ends were trimmed by 0 bases and 2 bases, with 13 bases remaining between them. The CDR3 nucleotides read TGCGCCAGCAGCTTGGGACCCGGCCAGGTCACAGATACGCAGTATTTT. This sequence encodes CASSLGPGQVTDTQYF.

This clone occurred a few times. The chain joins TRBV4-3 to TRBJ2-3; 8 nucleotides line up with TRBD2. With 1 base clipped from V and 4 bases from J, the junction kept 10 bases outside the gene matches. This CDR3 region has 17 residues. Germline CDR1 and CDR2: LGHNA and YSLEER. The CDR3 here is CASSQGTNGGAADTQYF. CDR3 sequence (DNA): TGCGCCAGCAGCCAAGGGACGAACGGGGGGGCCGCAGATACGCAGTATTTT.

The chain employs TRBV9 and TRBJ1-1; 10 bases are shared with TRBD1. J lost 3 bases, V lost 4 bases, and 9 bases had no gene match. The CDR3 sequence is 16 residues long. Germline lookup yields CDR1 SGDLS and CDR2 YYNGEE. The CDR3 DNA follows: TGTGCCAGCAGCACCGGGACAGGGGACTTTCACACTGAAGCTTTCTTT. Translated, it gives CASSTGTGDFHTEAFF.

The genes are TRBV10-2 and TRBJ1-2; D might be TRBD1 (6 bases). This CDR3 has 16 residues. The V and J ends lost 0 bases and 8 bases respectively, with 19 bases between them. Per germline, CDR1 WSHSY and CDR2 SAAADI. CDR3 sequence (DNA): TGCGCCAGCAGTGAGTCGGGTCAGGGGACCAGGCGAGGCTACACCTTC. Protein: CASSESGQGTRRGYTF.